These T cell receptor beta chains were read from a single sample in a study of T-cell reconstitution after alpha-beta-depleted transplantation in children. TCRdb fed the PCR reads into MiXCR, producing one record per CDR3 protein. This table holds around 490,000 distinct CDR3 sequences, roughly an eighth found once. The specimen comprised PBMCs, mostly from graft donor cells, sampled 180 days after TCRalphabeta/CD19-depleted stem cell transplant. The receptor source for this set is a female patient under 10 years old who had a stem cell transplant for aplastic anemia, so the T cells may come from the graft donor. CDR3s leave out the opening cysteine and the closing phenylalanine or tryptophan. Each record gives: J gene, V gene, CDR3 protein.

>TRBJ1-1|TRBV28
ASSFVGGEAF
>TRBJ2-1|TRBV20-1
SASQREVEQF
>TRBJ2-7|TRBV4-3
ASSPRTAAYEQY
>TRBJ2-1|TRBV20-1
SARGELPRSSYNEQF
>TRBJ1-1|TRBV9
ASSVGQDTEAF
>TRBJ2-2|TRBV7-2
ASSLAGVGTGELF
>TRBJ2-7|TRBV29-1
SVEETSLGGEQY
>TRBJ2-7|TRBV5-1
ASSLEPVGYEQY
>TRBJ1-6|TRBV4-3
ASSTRLGSPLH
>TRBJ2-2|TRBV5-1
ASRLGGFNTGELF
>TRBJ2-1|TRBV10-3
AISDIGSSYNEQF
>TRBJ2-2|TRBV4-3
ASSPSRGRTGELF
>TRBJ1-5|TRBV7-2
ASSLGGGESQPQH
>TRBJ1-2|TRBV15
ATSREGGSGGYT
>TRBJ1-1|TRBV6-2/TRBV6-3
ASRHPDRFVENTEAF
>TRBJ2-1|TRBV25-1
ASSPTLSGGHYNEQF
>TRBJ2-2|TRBV4-3
ASSPAGGLSGELF
>TRBJ2-2|TRBV21-1
ASSTERGTGELF
>TRBJ1-6|TRBV7-2
ASRRDRGGQNSPLH
>TRBJ2-2|TRBV6-2/TRBV6-3
ASSSIRGHTTGELF
>TRBJ1-5|TRBV19
ASSPRDRGVAPLINQPQH
>TRBJ2-4|TRBV20-1
SASFQY
>TRBJ2-1|TRBV25-1
ASSDPYLAGVGNEQF
>TRBJ1-3|TRBV19
ASSIWTYGNTIY
>TRBJ2-5|TRBV4-2
ASSQPGDFKETQY
>TRBJ2-7|TRBV29-1
SVEGVWGLGESSYEQY
>TRBJ2-3|TRBV12-3/TRBV12-4
ASSRRLAGHTDTQY
>TRBJ1-2|TRBV6-5
ASSYAPPYGYT
>TRBJ2-5|TRBV9
ASSASLQETQY
>TRBJ2-3|TRBV7-8
ASSLREWTDTQY
>TRBJ2-3|TRBV7-8
ASSSVRAITDTQY
>TRBJ2-7|TRBV6-2/TRBV6-3
ASSYHHHSGSAYEQY
>TRBJ1-2|TRBV29-1
SVEPRAYYGYT
>TRBJ2-3|TRBV28
ASSHTPTDTQY
>TRBJ1-3|TRBV30
AWRGDSGNTIY
>TRBJ1-4|TRBV12-3/TRBV12-4
ASRLGTHEKLF
>TRBJ2-3|TRBV6-5
ASSLRTGGYLADTQY
>TRBJ2-7|TRBV27
ASSLWRGGEQY
>TRBJ2-4|TRBV10-2
ASSTTGQAY
>TRBJ1-1|TRBV7-2
ASSLTFMNTEAF
>TRBJ2-1|TRBV12-3/TRBV12-4
ASSFLSSGSRNEQF
>TRBJ2-1|TRBV7-6
ASSLGGRNEQF
>TRBJ2-7|TRBV7-9
ASSISSGGDEQY
>TRBJ2-7|TRBV7-6
ASSLADAYEQY
>TRBJ1-1|TRBV20-1
SLRGQGSTEAF
>TRBJ1-1|TRBV6-1
ASSAKQGTGTEAF
>TRBJ1-5|TRBV11-2
ASSLRLGGRPQH
>TRBJ1-4|TRBV14
ASSPRGGQGNEKLF
>TRBJ1-5|TRBV20-1
SRRGDRGLSRSNQPQH
>TRBJ2-1|TRBV3-1
ASSQAMGTRYNEQF
>TRBJ2-2|TRBV6-2/TRBV6-3
ASKLARNTGELF
>TRBJ2-4|TRBV28
ASPPRWGMAKNIQY
>TRBJ2-1|TRBV20-1
SGDGGSYNEQF
>TRBJ2-1|TRBV4-3
ASSLGSGQDYNEQF